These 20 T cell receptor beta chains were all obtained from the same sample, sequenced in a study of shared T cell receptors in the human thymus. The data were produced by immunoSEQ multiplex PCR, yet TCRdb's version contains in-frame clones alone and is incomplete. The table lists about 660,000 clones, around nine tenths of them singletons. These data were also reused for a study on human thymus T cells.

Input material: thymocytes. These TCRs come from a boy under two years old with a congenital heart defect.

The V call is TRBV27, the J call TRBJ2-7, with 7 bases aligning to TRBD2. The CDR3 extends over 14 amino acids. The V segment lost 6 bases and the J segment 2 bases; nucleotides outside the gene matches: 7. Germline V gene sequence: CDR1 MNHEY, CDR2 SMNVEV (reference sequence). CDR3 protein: CASRWGGCPYEQYF. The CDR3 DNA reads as TGTGCCAGCAGGTGGGGGGGGTGCCCCTACGAGCAGTACTTC.

For the CDR3, the DNA is TGTGCCAGTAGTATAGAAGGGGGGGATAATGAAAAACTGTTTTTT. Translated, it gives CASSIEGGDNEKLFF. V and J are TRBV19 and TRBJ1-4, with D perhaps TRBD1 (6 bases). CDR3 length equals 15 residues. Germline CDR1 is LNHDA and CDR2 is SQIVND (reference sequence). V was clipped by 0 bases and J by 4 bases, with 9 bases between them.

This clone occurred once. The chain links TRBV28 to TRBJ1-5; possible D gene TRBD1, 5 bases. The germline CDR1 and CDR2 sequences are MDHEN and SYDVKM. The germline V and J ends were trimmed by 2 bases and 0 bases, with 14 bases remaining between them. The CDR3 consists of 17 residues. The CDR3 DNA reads TGTGCCAGCAGTTTAGACGGGGGTGGGTATAGCAATCAGCCCCAGCATTTT. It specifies CASSLDGGGYSNQPQHF. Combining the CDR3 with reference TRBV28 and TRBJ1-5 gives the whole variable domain DVKVTQSSRYLVKRTGEKVFLECVQDMDHENMFWYRQDPGLGLRLIYFSYDVKMKEKGDIPEGYSVSREKKERFSLILESASTNQTSMYLCASSLDGGGYSNQPQHFGDGTRLSIL.

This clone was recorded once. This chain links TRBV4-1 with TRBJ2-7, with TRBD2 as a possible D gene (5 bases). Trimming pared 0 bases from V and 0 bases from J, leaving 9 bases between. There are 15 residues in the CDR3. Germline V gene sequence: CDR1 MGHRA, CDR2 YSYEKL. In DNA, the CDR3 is TGCGCCAGCAGCCAAGATCACAGCGGCTCCTACGAGCAGTACTTC. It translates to CASSQDHSGSYEQYF.

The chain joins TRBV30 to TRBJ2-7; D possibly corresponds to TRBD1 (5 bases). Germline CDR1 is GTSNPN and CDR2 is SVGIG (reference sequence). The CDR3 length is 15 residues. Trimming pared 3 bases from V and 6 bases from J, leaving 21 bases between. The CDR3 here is CAWRSFPPAGSEQYF. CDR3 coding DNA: TGTGCCTGGAGGTCCTTCCCGCCGGCAGGGTCCGAGCAGTACTTC.

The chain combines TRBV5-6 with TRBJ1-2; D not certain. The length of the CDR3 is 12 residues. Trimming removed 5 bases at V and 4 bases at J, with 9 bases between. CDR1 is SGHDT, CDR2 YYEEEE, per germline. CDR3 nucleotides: TGTGCCAGCAGTTTTTCTCCCTATGGCTACACCTTC. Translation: CASSFSPYGYTF.

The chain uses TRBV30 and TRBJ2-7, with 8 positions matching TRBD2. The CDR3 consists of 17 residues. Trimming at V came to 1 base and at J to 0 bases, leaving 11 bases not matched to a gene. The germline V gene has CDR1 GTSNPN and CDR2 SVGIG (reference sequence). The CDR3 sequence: CAWSEPSLAASSYEQYF. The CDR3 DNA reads TGTGCCTGGAGTGAACCTTCACTAGCGGCCAGCTCCTACGAGCAGTACTTC.

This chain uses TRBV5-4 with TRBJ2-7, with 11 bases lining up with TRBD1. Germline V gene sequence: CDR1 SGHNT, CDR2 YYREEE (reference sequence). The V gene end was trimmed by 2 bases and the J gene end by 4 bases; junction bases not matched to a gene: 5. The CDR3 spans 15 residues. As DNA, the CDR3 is TGTGCCAGCAGCTTAGGGACAGGGGGTGAATACGAGCAGTACTTC. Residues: CASSLGTGGEYEQYF.

The DNA of the CDR3 is TGTGCCAGCGCTCCATTAGGCCGAACTTTGGAGACTCCCTACGAGCAGTACTTC. Its protein product is CASAPLGRTLETPYEQYF. This chain links TRBV27 with TRBJ2-7; D not certain. V was clipped by 8 bases and J by 2 bases, with 28 bases between them. This CDR3 has 18 amino acids. Germline loops: CDR1 MNHEY, CDR2 SMNVEV (reference sequence).

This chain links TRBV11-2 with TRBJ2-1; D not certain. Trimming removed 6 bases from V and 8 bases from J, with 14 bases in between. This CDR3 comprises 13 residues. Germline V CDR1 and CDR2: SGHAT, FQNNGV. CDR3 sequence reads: CASSIAPLDEQFF. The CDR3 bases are TGTGCCAGCAGTATCGCCCCCTTAGATGAGCAGTTCTTC.

The CDR3 spells CAWSTQGLPEAFF. In DNA, the CDR3 is TGTGCCTGGAGCACACAGGGGTTACCTGAAGCTTTCTTT. V and J are TRBV30 and TRBJ1-1; 7 bases line up with TRBD1. The CDR3 covers 13 residues. The germline V gene has CDR1 GTSNPN and CDR2 SVGIG (reference sequence). After removal of 3 bases from V and 6 bases from J, the junction contained 7 bases not matched to a gene.

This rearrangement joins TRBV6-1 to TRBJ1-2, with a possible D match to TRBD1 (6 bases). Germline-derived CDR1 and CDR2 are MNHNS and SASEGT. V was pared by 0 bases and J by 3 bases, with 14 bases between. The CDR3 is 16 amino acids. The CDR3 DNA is TGTGCCAGCAGTGAAGCGCGAGGACAGTCAGACTATGGCTACACCTTC. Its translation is CASSEARGQSDYGYTF.

CDR3 residues: CASSAQDSSNQPQHF. The CDR3 nucleotides are TGTGCCAGCAGTGCCCAAGACAGTAGCAATCAGCCCCAGCATTTT. The V and J genes are TRBV27 and TRBJ1-5; TRBD1 might be the D (5 bases). The CDR3 contains 15 residues. CDR1 and CDR2 (germline): MNHEY, SMNVEV (reference sequence). Trimming removed 5 bases at V and 0 bases at J, with 11 bases between.

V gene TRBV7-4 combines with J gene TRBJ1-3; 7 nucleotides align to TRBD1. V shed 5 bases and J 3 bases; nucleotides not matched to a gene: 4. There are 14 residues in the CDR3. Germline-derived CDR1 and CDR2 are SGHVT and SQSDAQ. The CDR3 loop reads CASSRRDSGNTIYF. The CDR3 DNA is TGTGCCAGCAGCCGCCGGGACAGTGGAAACACCATATATTTT. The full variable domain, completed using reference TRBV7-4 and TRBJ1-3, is GAGVSQSPRYKVAKRGRDVALRCDSISGHVTLYWYRQTLGQGSEVLTYSQSDAQRDKSGRPSGRFSAERPERSVSTLKIQRTEQGDSAVYLCASSRRDSGNTIYFGEGSWLTVV.

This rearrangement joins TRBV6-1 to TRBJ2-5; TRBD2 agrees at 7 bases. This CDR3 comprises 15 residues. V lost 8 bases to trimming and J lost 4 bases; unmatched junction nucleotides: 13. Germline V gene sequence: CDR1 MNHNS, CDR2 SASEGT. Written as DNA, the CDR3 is TGTGCCAGCCCCCCCCCTAGCGGAGGGGTAGAGACCCAGTACTTC. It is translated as CASPPPSGGVETQYF.

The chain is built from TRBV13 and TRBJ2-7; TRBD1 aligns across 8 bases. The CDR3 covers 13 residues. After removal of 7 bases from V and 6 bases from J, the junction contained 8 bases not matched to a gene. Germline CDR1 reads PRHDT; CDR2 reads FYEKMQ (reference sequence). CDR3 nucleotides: TGTGCCAGCATTCACTCCGGACAGGGCGAGCAGTACTTC. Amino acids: CASIHSGQGEQYF.

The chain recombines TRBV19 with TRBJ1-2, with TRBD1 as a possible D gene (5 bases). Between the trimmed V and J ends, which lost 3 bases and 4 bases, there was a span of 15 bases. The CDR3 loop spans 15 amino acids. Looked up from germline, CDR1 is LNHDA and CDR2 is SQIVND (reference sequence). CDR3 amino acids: CASSIDRTGAYGYTF. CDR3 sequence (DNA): TGTGCCAGTAGTATCGACAGAACCGGCGCCTATGGCTACACCTTC.

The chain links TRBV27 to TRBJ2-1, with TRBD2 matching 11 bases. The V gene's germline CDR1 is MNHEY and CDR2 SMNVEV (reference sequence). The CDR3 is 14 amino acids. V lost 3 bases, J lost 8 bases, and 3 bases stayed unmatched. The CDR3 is CASSLTSGIDEQFF. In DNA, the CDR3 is TGTGCCAGCAGTTTGACTAGCGGGATTGATGAGCAGTTCTTC.

The CDR3 DNA is TGTGCCAGCAGCTCACAGGGAGGGCGGGTCCCGCTGCAGTATTTT. It translates to CASSSQGGRVPLQYF. The chain joins TRBV5-6 to TRBJ2-3; D possibly corresponds to TRBD2 (7 bases). Trimming shortened V by 3 bases and J by 11 bases, and 22 bases separated the two germline ends. This CDR3 has 15 residues. CDR1 and CDR2 (germline): SGHDT, YYEEEE.

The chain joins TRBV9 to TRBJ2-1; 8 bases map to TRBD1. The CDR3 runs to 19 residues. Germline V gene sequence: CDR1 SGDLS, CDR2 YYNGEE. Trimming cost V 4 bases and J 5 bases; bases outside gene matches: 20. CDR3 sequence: CASSPWTGPIASIHNEQFF. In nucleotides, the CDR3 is TGTGCCAGCAGCCCCTGGACAGGGCCTATCGCGAGTATCCACAATGAGCAGTTCTTC.